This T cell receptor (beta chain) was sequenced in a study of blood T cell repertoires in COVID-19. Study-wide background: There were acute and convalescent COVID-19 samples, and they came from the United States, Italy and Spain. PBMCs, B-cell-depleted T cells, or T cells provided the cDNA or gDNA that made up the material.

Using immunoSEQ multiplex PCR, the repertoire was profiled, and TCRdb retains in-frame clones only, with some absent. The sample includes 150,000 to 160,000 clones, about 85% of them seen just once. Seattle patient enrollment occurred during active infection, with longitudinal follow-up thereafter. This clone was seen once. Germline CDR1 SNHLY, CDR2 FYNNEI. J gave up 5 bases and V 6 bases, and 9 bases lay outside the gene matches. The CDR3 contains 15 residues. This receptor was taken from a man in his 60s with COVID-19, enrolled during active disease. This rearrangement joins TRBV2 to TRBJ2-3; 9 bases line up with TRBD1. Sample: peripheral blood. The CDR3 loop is CASRQDRGSGDTQYF. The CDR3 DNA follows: TGTGCCAGCAGGCAGGACAGGGGTTCGGGAGATACGCAGTATTTT.